The sequence of this TCR beta chain was determined in a study of response to subunit inactivated influenza vaccine. MiXCR, applied by TCRdb to the RT-PCR reads, yields one record per CDR3 protein. The data contain hundreds of thousands of distinct CDR3 sequences, approximately 15% of them singletons. This clonotype was counted a few times. The sequencing used PBMCs from blood, collected around 14 days before vaccination. The origin of this receptor is a man aged 50 to 60 who received an inactivated influenza vaccine.

The chain's CDR3 is CASSQVAEVNTEAFF. CDR3 bases: TGCGCCAGCAGCCAAGTTGCAGAAGTGAACACTGAAGCTTTCTTT. V usage is TRBV4-1 and J usage is TRBJ1-1; the D is unclear. This CDR3 has 15 amino acids. Per the germline V gene, CDR1 is MGHRA and CDR2 is YSYEKL. Deletions cut 1 base from V and 0 bases from J, with 9 bases between.